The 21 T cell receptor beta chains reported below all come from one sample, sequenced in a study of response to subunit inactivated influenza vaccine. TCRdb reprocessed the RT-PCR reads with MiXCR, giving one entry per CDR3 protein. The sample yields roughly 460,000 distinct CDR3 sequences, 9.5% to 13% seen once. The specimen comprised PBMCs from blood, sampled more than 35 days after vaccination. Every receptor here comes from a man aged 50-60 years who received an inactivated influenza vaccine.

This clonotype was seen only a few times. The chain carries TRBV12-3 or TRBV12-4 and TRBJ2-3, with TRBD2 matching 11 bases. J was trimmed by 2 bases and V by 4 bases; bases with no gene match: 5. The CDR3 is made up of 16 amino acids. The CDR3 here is CASSSHSGGVTDTQYF. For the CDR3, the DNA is TGTGCCAGCAGTTCCCATAGCGGGGGGGTCACAGATACGCAGTATTTT.

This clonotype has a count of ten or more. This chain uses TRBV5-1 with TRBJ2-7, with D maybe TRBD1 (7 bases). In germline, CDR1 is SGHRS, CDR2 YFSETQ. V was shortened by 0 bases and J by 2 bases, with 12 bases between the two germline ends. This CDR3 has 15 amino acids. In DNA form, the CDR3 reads TGCGCCAGCAGCTTGGAGCAGGGGGGACCCTACGAGCAGTACTTC. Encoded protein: CASSLEQGGPYEQYF.

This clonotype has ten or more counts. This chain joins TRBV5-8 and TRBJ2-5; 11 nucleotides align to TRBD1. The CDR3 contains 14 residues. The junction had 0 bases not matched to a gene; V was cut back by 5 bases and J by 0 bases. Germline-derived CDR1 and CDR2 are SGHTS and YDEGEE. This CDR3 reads CASRDRGHQETQYF. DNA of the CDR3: TGTGCCAGCAGGGACAGGGGGCACCAAGAGACCCAGTACTTC.

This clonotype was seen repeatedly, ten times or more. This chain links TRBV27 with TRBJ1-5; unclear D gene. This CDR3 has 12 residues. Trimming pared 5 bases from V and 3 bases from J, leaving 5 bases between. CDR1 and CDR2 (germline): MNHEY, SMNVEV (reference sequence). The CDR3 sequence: CASSPYNQPQHF. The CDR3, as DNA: TGTGCCAGCAGTCCGTACAATCAGCCCCAGCATTTT.

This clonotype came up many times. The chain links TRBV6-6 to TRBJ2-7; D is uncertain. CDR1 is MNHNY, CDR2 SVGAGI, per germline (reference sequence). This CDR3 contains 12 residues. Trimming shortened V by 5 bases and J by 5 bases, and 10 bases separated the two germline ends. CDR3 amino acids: CASSPTIHEQYF. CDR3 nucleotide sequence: TGTGCCAGCAGTCCCACAATCCACGAGCAGTACTTC.

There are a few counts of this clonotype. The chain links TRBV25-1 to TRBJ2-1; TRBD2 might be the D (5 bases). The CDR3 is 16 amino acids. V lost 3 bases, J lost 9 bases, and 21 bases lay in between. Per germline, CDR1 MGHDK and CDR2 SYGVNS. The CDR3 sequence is CASSDPGLHRSREQFF. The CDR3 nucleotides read TGTGCCAGCAGTGATCCTGGACTGCACCGTTCGCGTGAGCAGTTCTTC.

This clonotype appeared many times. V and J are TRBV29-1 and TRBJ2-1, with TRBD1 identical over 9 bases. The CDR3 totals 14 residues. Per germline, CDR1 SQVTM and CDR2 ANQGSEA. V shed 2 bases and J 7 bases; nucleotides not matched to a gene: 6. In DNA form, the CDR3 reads TGCAGCGTTGAAAAGGGACAGGGAGGAAATGAGCAGTTCTTC. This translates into CSVEKGQGGNEQFF.

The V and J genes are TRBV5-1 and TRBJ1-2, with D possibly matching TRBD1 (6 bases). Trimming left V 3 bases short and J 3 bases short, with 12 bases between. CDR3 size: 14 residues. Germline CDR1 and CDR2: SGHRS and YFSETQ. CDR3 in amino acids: CASSSGAADYGYTF. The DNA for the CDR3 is TGCGCCAGCAGCTCGGGGGCCGCGGACTATGGCTACACCTTC.

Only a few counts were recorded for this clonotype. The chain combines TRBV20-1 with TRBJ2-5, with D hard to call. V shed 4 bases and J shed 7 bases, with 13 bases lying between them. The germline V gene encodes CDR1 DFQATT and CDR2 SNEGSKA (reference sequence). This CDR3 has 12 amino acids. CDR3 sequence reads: CSATAQKGTQYF. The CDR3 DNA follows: TGCAGTGCTACGGCCCAAAAGGGGACCCAGTACTTC.

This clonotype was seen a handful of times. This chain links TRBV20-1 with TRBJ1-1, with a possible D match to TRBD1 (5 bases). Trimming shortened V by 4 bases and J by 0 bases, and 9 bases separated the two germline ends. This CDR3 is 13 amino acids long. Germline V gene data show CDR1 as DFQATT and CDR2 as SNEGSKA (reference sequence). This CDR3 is CSATPGLNTEAFF. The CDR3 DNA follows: TGCAGTGCTACCCCAGGGCTGAACACTGAAGCTTTCTTT.

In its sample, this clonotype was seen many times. CDR3 residues: CASTWQQNQPQHF. The CDR3 coding sequence is TGTGCCAGCACTTGGCAGCAGAATCAGCCCCAGCATTTT. The chain joins TRBV6-2 or TRBV6-3 to TRBJ1-5; D is undetermined. Deletions cut 7 bases from V and 4 bases from J, with 11 bases between. Germline CDR1 and CDR2: MNHEY and SVGEGT. This CDR3 is 13 amino acids long.

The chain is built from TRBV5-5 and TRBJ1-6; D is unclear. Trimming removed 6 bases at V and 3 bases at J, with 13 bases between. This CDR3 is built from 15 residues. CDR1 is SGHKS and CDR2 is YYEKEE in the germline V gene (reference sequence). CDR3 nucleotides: TGTGCCAGCACCATAGGGAGGAGCTATAATTCACCCCTCCACTTT. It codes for CASTIGRSYNSPLHF.

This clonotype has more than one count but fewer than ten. The chain's CDR3 is CASSFLGTNTEAFF. CDR3 bases: TGTGCCAGCAGCTTCCTGGGGACGAACACTGAAGCTTTCTTT. The chain carries TRBV6-2 or TRBV6-3 and TRBJ1-1, with a tentative D call TRBD1 (5 bases). The CDR3 totals 14 residues. The germline V gene has CDR1 MNHEY and CDR2 SVGEGT. V was shortened by 6 bases and J by 1 base, with 12 bases between the two germline ends.

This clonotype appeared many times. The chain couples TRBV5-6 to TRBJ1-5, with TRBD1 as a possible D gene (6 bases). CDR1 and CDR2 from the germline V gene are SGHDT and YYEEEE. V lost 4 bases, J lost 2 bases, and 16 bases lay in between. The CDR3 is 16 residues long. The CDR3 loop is CASSLRGNSGNQPQHF. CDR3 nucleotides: TGTGCCAGCAGCCTGAGGGGGAATTCGGGCAATCAGCCCCAGCATTTT.

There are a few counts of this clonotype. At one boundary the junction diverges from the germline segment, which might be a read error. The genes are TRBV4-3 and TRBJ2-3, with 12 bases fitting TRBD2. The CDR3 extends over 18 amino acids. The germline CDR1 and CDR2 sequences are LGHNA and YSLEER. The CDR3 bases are TGCGCCAGCAGCCAAGATCCCGCGACTAGCGGGAGCACCGATACGCAGTATTTT. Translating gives CASSQDPATSGSTDTQYF.

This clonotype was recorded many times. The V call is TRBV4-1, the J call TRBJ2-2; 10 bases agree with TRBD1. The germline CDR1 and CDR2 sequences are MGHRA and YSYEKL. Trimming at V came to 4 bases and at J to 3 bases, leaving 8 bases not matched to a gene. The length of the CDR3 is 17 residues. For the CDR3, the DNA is TGCGCCAGCAGCCTCCTAGGACAGGGGGACTACACCGGGGAGCTGTTTTTT. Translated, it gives CASSLLGQGDYTGELFF.

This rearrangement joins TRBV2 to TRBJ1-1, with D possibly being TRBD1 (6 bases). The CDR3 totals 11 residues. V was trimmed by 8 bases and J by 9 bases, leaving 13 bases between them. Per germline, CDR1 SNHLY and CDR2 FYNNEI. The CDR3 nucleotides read TGTGCCAGCCGCAGTGGGACAAAAGCTTTCTTT. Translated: CASRSGTKAFF. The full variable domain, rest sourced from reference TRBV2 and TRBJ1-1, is EPEVTQTPSHQVTQMGQEVILRCVPISNHLYFYWYRQILGQKVEFLVSFYNNEISEKSEIFDDQFSVERPDGSNFTLKIRSTKLEDSAMYFCASRSGTKAFFGQGTRLTVV.

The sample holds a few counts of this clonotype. Here the CDR3 DNA reads TGTGCCAGCAGCTACAAAAGCGGCGGCTACGAGCAGTACTTC. As protein: CASSYKSGGYEQYF. V usage is TRBV7-3 and J usage is TRBJ2-7; tentative D call: TRBD2 (5 bases). The CDR3 runs to 14 residues. The V gene lost 4 bases and the J gene lost 3 bases, with 13 bases spanning the gap. Germline V CDR1 and CDR2: SGHTA, FQGTGA.

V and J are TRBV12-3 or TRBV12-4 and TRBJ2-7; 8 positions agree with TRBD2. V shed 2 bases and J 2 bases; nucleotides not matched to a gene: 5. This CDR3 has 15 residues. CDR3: CASSLKAGGAYEQYF. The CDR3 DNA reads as TGTGCCAGCAGTTTAAAGGCGGGAGGAGCCTACGAGCAGTACTTC.

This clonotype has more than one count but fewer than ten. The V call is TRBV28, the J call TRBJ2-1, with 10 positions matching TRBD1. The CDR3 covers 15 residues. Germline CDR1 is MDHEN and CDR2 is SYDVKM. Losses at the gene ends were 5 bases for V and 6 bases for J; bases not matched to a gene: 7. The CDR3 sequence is CASSPPGTGVNEQFF. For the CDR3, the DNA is TGTGCCAGCAGTCCTCCTGGGACAGGGGTCAATGAGCAGTTCTTC.

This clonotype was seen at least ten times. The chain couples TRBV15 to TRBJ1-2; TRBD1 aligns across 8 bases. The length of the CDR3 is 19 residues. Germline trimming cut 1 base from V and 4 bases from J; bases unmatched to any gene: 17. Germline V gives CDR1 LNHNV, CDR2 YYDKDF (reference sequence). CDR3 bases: TGTGCCACCAGCAGAGCTTGGGCCCCCACAGGGGGTCCTCGCTATGGCTACACCTTC. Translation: CATSRAWAPTGGPRYGYTF.